The 4 T cell receptor beta chains given below trace back to one sample, sequenced in a study of Ad26.COV2.S vaccination and SARS-CoV-2 variants. The treatment: roughly 20 received Ad26.COV2.S at low or high dose, single or two shots; 5 received placebo; per-sample allocation not given. Sampling happened 63 days after the first vaccine or placebo injection. Data came from immunoSEQ multiplex PCR; TCRdb stores just in-frame clones and leaves some out. This table holds fewer than 500,000 clones, roughly 91% found once. Material: peripheral blood, obtained in a trial of Ad26.COV2.S vaccine versus placebo. The receptor set was obtained from a person between 18 and 59 years old who received the Ad26.COV2.S COVID-19 vaccine or a placebo.

V is TRBV27 and J is TRBJ2-2; D ambiguous. The CDR3 consists of 14 residues. Trimming took 8 bases from V and 3 from J, leaving 13 bases between them. The germline V gene encodes CDR1 MNHEY and CDR2 SMNVEV (reference sequence). CDR3 sequence: CASPIEHDTGELFF. In nucleotides, the CDR3 is TGTGCCAGCCCAATCGAGCACGACACCGGGGAGCTGTTTTTT.

V is TRBV7-3 and J is TRBJ2-7; TRBD1 might be the D (6 bases). V lost 5 bases to trimming and J lost 0 bases, with 20 bases between them. This CDR3 spans 17 amino acids. Germline values: CDR1 SGHTA, CDR2 FQGTGA. CDR3 amino acids: CASSPKPGQQISYEQYF. In DNA form, the CDR3 reads TGTGCCAGCAGCCCAAAACCCGGACAGCAAATCTCCTACGAGCAGTACTTC.

The chain joins TRBV28 to TRBJ2-3; D perhaps matches TRBD2 (5 bases). The CDR3 is 14 amino acids. The V end lost 6 bases, the J end lost 0 bases, and 10 bases lay between the germline ends. Germline V gives CDR1 MDHEN, CDR2 SYDVKM. CDR3 sequence: CASSAAASTDTQYF. The CDR3 DNA reads TGTGCCAGCAGCGCAGCGGCAAGCACAGATACGCAGTATTTT.

The rearrangement uses TRBV25-1 and TRBJ2-4; 7 bases fit TRBD1. Germline V gene lookup returns CDR1 MGHDK and CDR2 SYGVNS. The J segment lost 7 bases and the V segment lost 4 bases, leaving 10 bases of the junction unmatched. The CDR3 spans 15 residues. CDR3 DNA: TGTGCCAGCAGTGCGCCGACAGGGTTAATGAACATTCAGTACTTC. This encodes CASSAPTGLMNIQYF. The full variable domain, rest sourced from reference TRBV25-1 and TRBJ2-4, is EADIYQTPRYLVIGTGKKITLECSQTMGHDKMYWYQQDPGMELHLIHYSYGVNSTEKGDLSSESTVSRIRTEHFPLTLESARPSHTSQYLCASSAPTGLMNIQYFGAGTRLSVL.